This TCR beta chain was sequenced in a study of T-cell reconstitution after alpha-beta-depleted transplantation in children. This clonotype has a handful of counts. What it recognizes is unknown. Unique molecular identifiers were incorporated when the TCRbeta library was constructed. One entry per CDR3 protein, called by TCRdb with MiXCR from the PCR reads. The profile covers over 100,000 distinct CDR3 sequences, with 10% appearing a single time and roughly a third taken by the ten largest. Germline-derived CDR1 and CDR2 are SGHDT and YYEEEE. The trim removed 3 bases at V and 5 bases at J, leaving 5 bases unmatched. CDR3 length equals 15 residues. General study results and limits: Fresh T-cell production supplied most of the T-cell counts and diversity seen one year after transplant. High day-60 TCRbeta diversity in some patients came from surviving recipient T cells and thymic progenitors. Approximately two months post-transplant, alpha-beta T cells reportedly originated from several hundred expanded graft clones.

This chain links TRBV5-6 with TRBJ2-5; 12 nucleotides align to TRBD2. Specimen: PBMCs, collected before TCRalphabeta/CD19-depleted stem cell transplant. The source of this sequence is a boy between 2 and 15 years old with acute lymphoblastic leukemia, due to receive a stem cell transplant. The chain's CDR3 is CASSYGLAGKETQYF. DNA of the CDR3: TGTGCCAGCAGCTACGGACTAGCGGGAAAGGAGACCCAGTACTTC.